The 9 T cell receptor beta chains below were found in one sample sequenced in a study of graft-versus-host responses after intestinal transplantation. Here immunoSEQ multiplex PCR was the method, and the copy in TCRdb shows in-frame clones only, minus some. Of about 50,000 clones listed, approximately 88% are singletons. These receptors' targets are unknown. This specimen was unstimulated CD4+ T cells sorted from spleen or lymph node cells, taken before transplant. Receptor source: a human donor who was the organ donor for an intestinal transplant.

This clone was detected only a few times. This rearrangement joins TRBV7-2 to TRBJ1-2, with D uncertain. The germline V gene encodes CDR1 SGHTA and CDR2 FQGNSA. Trimming cost V 1 base and J 0 bases, with 6 bases left between them. The CDR3 runs 14 residues. CDR3 in amino acids: CASSLGVSNYGYTF. The DNA for the CDR3 is TGTGCCAGCAGCTTAGGGGTTTCTAACTATGGCTACACCTTC.

The chain combines TRBV5-8 with TRBJ1-6; D is ambiguous. This CDR3 is 14 amino acids long. Germline loops: CDR1 SGHTS, CDR2 YDEGEE. With 5 bases removed from V and 9 bases from J, the gap between germline ends came to 15 bases. DNA for the CDR3: TGTGCCAGCAGTTGGGGAGGTGTGAGTTCACCCCTCCACTTT. This translates into CASSWGGVSSPLHF. Supplemented by reference TRBV5-8 and TRBJ1-6, the full variable domain reads EAGVTQSPTHLIKTRGQQATLRCSPISGHTSVYWYQQALGLGLQFLLWYDEGEERNRGNFPPRFSGRQFPNYSSELNVNALELEDSALYLCASSWGGVSSPLHFGNGTRLTVT.

The rearrangement uses TRBV7-2 and TRBJ1-1; 7 nucleotides agree with TRBD1. Trimming cost V 2 bases and J 4 bases; bases outside gene matches: 7. The CDR3 has 15 amino acids. Germline loops: CDR1 SGHTA, CDR2 FQGNSA. CDR3 amino acids: CASSLSRRQGTEAFF. Written as DNA, the CDR3 is TGTGCCAGCAGCTTATCCCGGAGACAGGGCACTGAAGCTTTCTTT.

The gene calls are TRBV14 and TRBJ1-6; D is perhaps TRBD1 (6 bases). This CDR3 has 15 residues. V was shortened by 5 bases and J by 11 bases, with 19 bases between the two germline ends. Germline V gene sequence: CDR1 SGHDN, CDR2 FVKESK. CDR3 region: CASSGQPGRAAPLHF. CDR3 nucleotide sequence: TGTGCCAGCAGCGGACAGCCGGGTAGAGCTGCACCCCTCCACTTT.

The V and J genes are TRBV23-1 and TRBJ2-5; 8 bases are shared with TRBD1. TRBV23-1 is marked as an open reading frame, function uncertain. Trimming removed 10 bases from V and 2 bases from J; junction bases left unmatched: 9. The CDR3 has 14 residues. This CDR3 is CAILPGQGQETQYF. The CDR3 DNA reads as TGCGCCATACTCCCCGGACAGGGTCAAGAGACCCAGTACTTC.

The chain recombines TRBV6-6 with TRBJ1-1; D is unresolved. V was cut by 3 bases and J by 0 bases, with 8 bases left in between. Per germline, CDR1 MNHNY and CDR2 SVGAGI (reference sequence). The CDR3 totals 14 residues. In nucleotides, the CDR3 is TGTGCCAGCAGTTATTTTCAGATGAACACTGAAGCTTTCTTT. It is translated as CASSYFQMNTEAFF.

The chain employs TRBV19 and TRBJ1-3, with 7 bases identical to TRBD1. This CDR3 contains 16 residues. With V trimmed by 1 base and J by 1 base, 4 bases remained unmatched. CDR1 is LNHDA, CDR2 SQIVND, per germline (reference sequence). CDR3 DNA: TGTGCCAGTAGTATAGCGGCGACAGGGTCTGGAAACACCATATATTTT. The encoded protein is CASSIAATGSGNTIYF.

J is TRBJ1-2 and V is TRBV6-5, with D possibly matching TRBD1 (5 bases). V gave up 2 bases and J gave up 8 bases, with 15 bases separating them. Germline lookup yields CDR1 MNHEY and CDR2 SVGAGI. The CDR3 is 14 residues long. The CDR3 here is CASSYGAGKKGYTF. The DNA for the CDR3 is TGTGCCAGCAGTTACGGTGCAGGGAAGAAAGGCTACACCTTC.

This clone was observed a few times. The V call is TRBV5-1, the J call TRBJ2-7, with 7 bases aligning to TRBD2. The trim removed 0 bases at V and 4 bases at J, leaving 4 bases unmatched. The CDR3 sequence is 14 residues long. Germline lookup yields CDR1 SGHRS and CDR2 YFSETQ. The CDR3 reads CASSLGRGDYEQYF. The CDR3 nucleotides read TGCGCCAGCAGCTTGGGACGGGGGGATTACGAGCAGTACTTC.